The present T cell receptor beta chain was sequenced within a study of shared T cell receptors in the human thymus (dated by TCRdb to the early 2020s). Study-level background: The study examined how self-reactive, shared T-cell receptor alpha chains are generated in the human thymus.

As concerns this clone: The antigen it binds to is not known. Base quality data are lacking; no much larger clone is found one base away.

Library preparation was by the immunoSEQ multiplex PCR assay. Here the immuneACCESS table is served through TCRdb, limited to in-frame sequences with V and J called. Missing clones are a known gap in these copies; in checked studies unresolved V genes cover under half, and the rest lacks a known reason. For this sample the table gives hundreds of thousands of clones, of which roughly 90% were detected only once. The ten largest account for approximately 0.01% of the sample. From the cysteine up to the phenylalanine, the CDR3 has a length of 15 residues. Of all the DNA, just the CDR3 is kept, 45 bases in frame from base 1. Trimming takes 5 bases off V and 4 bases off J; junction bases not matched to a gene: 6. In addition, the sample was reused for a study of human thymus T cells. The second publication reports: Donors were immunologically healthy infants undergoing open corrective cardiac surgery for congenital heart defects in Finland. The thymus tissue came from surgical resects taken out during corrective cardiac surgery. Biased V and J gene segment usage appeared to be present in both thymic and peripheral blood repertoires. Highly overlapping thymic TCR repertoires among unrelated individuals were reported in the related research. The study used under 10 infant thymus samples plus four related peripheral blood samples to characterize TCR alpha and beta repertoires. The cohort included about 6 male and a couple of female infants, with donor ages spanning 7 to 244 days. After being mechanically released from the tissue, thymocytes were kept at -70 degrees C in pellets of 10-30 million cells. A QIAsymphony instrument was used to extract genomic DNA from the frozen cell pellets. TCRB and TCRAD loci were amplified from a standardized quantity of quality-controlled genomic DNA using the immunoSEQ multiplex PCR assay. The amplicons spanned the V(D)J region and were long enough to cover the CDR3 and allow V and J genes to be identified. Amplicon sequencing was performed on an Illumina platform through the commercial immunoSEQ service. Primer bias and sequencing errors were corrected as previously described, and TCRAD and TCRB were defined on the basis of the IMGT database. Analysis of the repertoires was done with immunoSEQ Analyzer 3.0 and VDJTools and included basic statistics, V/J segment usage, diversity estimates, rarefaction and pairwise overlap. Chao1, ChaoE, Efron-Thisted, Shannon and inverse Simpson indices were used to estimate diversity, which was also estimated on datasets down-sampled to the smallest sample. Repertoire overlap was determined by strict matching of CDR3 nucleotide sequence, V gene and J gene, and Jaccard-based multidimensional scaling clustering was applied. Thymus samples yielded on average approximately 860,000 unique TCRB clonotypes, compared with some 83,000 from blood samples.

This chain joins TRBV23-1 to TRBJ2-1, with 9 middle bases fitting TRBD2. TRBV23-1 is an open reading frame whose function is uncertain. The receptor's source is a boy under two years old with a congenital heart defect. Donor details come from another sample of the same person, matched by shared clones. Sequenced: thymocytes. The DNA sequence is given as TGCGCCAGCAGTTGCCCGGGACTAGCTTACAATGAGCAGTTCTTC. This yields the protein CASSCPGLAYNEQFF.